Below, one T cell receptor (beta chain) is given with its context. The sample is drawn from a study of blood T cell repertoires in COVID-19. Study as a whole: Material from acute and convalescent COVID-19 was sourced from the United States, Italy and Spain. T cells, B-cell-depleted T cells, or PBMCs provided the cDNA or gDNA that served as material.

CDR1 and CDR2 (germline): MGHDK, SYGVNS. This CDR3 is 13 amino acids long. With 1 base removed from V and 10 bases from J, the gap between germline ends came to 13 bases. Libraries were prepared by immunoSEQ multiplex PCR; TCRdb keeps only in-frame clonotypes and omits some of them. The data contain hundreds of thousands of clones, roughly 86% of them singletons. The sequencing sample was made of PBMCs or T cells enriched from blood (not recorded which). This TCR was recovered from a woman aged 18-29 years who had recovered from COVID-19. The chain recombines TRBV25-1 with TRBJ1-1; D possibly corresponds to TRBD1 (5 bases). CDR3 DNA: TGTGCCAGCAGTGAATCGGCAGGGAAGGTAGCTTTCTTT. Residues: CASSESAGKVAFF.